Sequencing of this T cell receptor beta chain was carried out in a study of spatial heterogeneity in lung cancer. Overall study findings and caveats: Ubiquitous expanded tumor TCRs were observed in blood more at resection than follow-up.

The time point: sample taken at primary tumor resection. Whole RNA obtained from tumor, nontumor lung or frozen PBMC underwent sequencing without sorting. Individually, TCR cDNA molecules were each labelled with a unique molecular identifier. TCRdb called the 5' RACE reads again in MiXCR, with one record for every CDR3 protein. The table lists 50,000 to 55,000 distinct CDR3 sequences, under 7.5% of them singletons. The CDR3 is 12 residues long. Per germline, CDR1 ENHRY and CDR2 SYGVKD. V lost 10 bases and J lost 2, with 11 bases in between. Only a few counts were recorded for this clonotype. Its specificity is not known.

Sequencing used PBMCs, obtained at surgery. The rearrangement uses TRBV10-3 and TRBJ1-1; D not resolved. The TCR sequence derives from a female donor with early-stage non-small cell lung cancer. CDR3 sequence: CASGRPNTEAFF. The CDR3 nucleotides are TGTGCCAGCGGACGGCCAAACACTGAAGCTTTCTTT.